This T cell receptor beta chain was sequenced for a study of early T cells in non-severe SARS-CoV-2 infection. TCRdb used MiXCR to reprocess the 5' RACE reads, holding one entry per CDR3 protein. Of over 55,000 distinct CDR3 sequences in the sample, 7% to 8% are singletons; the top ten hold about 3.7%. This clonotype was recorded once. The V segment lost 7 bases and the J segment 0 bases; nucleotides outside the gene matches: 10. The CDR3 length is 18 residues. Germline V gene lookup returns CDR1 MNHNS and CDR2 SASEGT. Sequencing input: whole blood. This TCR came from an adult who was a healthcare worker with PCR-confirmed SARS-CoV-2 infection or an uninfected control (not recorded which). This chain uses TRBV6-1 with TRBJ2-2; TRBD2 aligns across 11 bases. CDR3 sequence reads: CASTLRLAGGANTGELFF. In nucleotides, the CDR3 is TGTGCCAGCACCTTACGGCTAGCGGGAGGAGCGAACACCGGGGAGCTGTTTTTT.